This T cell receptor (beta chain) was documented in a study of regulatory T cells. The study, taken as a whole, reports: Skewed V and J usage and few unique V-J pairs marked patient repertoires, most in Tregs. In CD3G-deficient patients, conventional CD4+ T cells were enriched for hydrophobic CDR3 residues at positions 6 and 7.

All CD3G-deficient patients showed autoimmunity, more severe in two. Patients aged 2 to 39 years had fewer naive T cells. CD4+ T cells were divided by sorting: CD25-high CD127-low Tregs, CD25-low CD127-high conventional cells. On this clone: What it binds is unknown.

The V gene lost 8 bases and the J gene lost 0 bases, with 14 bases spanning the gap. CDR3 length: 16 residues. Primers: 52 TRBV forward and 13 TRBJ reverse. Assay used: immunoSEQ multiplex PCR; TCRdb lists only in-frame clones, some missing. Altogether over 35,000 clones are present, around 91% being singletons, with the ten largest covering 2.4%. The material sequenced was conventional CD4+ T cells sorted from blood. The chain links TRBV23-1 to TRBJ2-6; no firm D call. TRBV23-1 is marked as an open reading frame, function uncertain. The TCR sequence derives from a person aged 18-35 years with CD3G deficiency. CDR3 region: CASSGSLGSGANVLTF. CDR3 nucleotide sequence: TGCGCCAGCTCAGGCTCTCTTGGCTCTGGGGCCAACGTCCTGACTTTC.